One and the same sample provided the 2 T cell receptor beta chains below, sequenced in a study of T-cell memory formation after mild COVID-19. TCRdb called the 5' RACE reads again in MiXCR, with one record for every CDR3 protein. Of fewer than 550,000 distinct CDR3 sequences listed, 20% are singletons. The sequencing input was PBMCs or a T cell subset sorted from them (not recorded which). These receptors were obtained from an adult woman who had mild COVID-19 (a few samples of this study predate the infection). Cell type and time point are not known.

The genes are TRBV9 and TRBJ1-1; 8 positions agree with TRBD1. Germline loops: CDR1 SGDLS, CDR2 YYNGEE. The CDR3 contains 14 residues. J gave up 3 bases and V 3 bases, and 4 bases lay outside the gene matches. CDR3 nucleotides: TGTGCCAGCAGCGCAGGGGGCGCGGACACTGAAGCTTTCTTT. Translation gives CASSAGGADTEAFF.

Only a few counts were recorded for this clonotype. This sequence joins TRBV20-1 and TRBJ2-1, with 11 bases lining up with TRBD2. The junction had 9 bases not matched to a gene; V was cut back by 5 bases and J by 6 bases. Germline lookup yields CDR1 DFQATT and CDR2 SNEGSKA (reference sequence). The CDR3 consists of 15 residues. Here the CDR3 reads CSACCTSGSPNEQFF. Written as DNA, the CDR3 is TGCAGTGCTTGCTGCACTAGCGGGAGTCCCAATGAGCAGTTCTTC.